These T cell receptor beta chains were read from a single sample in a study of blood T cell repertoires in COVID-19. Profiled with immunoSEQ multiplex PCR; TCRdb holds only in-frame clones, not every one. This sample has approximately 52,000 clones; around 86% occur once, and the top ten carry about 15%. The specimen was peripheral blood. The source of these receptors is a man aged 70 or older with acute or convalescent COVID-19. Both conserved end residues are part of each CDR3. A D gene is named only where the DNA matches it firmly. Some rows have no size entry. The others give once, few or many, or a class for an expanded clone.

TRBV4-1	TRBJ2-7	-	-	TGCGCCAGCAGCCAAGCACTGACCTACGAGCAGTACTTC	CASSQALTYEQYF
TRBV7-9	TRBJ2-3	TRBD2	-	TGTGCCAGCAGCTTAACACTAGCGGGAGGATTTGATACGCAGTATTTT	CASSLTLAGGFDTQYF
TRBV27	TRBJ2-7	TRBD1	-	TGTGCCAGCAGAGTCATACAGGGGGTGAGGTTTGGCGAGCAGTACTTC	CASRVIQGVRFGEQYF
TRBV19	TRBJ1-5	-	-	TGTGCCAGTACCCCGACGGGGGGACATAGCAATCAGCCCCAGCATTTT	CASTPTGGHSNQPQHF
TRBV14	TRBJ1-3	TRBD1	-	TGTGCCAGCAGTCAAACAGGGGGCACTGGAAACACCATATATTTT	CASSQTGGTGNTIYF
TRBV4-2	TRBJ2-1	TRBD2	-	TGTGCCAGCAGCCAAGATTGGAGCGGGAGTGGAAATGAGCAGTTCTTC	CASSQDWSGSGNEQFF
TRBV5-5	TRBJ1-1	TRBD1	-	TGTGCCAGCAGCCCAACCTGGACAGGTGAAGCTTTCTTT	CASSPTWTGEAFF
TRBV5-4	TRBJ2-1	TRBD2	once	TGTGCCAGCAGCTTGAAACTAGCGGGAGAGTACAATGAGCAGTTCTTC	CASSLKLAGEYNEQFF
TRBV6-4	TRBJ1-1	TRBD1	-	TGTGCCAGCAGTTTAGGGACAGGGGGCGCGAACACTGAAGCTTTCTTT	CASSLGTGGANTEAFF
TRBV24-1	TRBJ2-3	TRBD1	-	TGTGCCACCAGTGATTTTGTCGGCGGGACAGGGGGTACGCAGTATTTT	CATSDFVGGTGGTQYF
TRBV19	TRBJ1-2	-	few	TGTGCCAGTACCCCGGACAGAAGGAACTATGGCTACACCTTC	CASTPDRRNYGYTF
TRBV6-2/TRBV6-3	TRBJ1-5	-	-	TGTGCCAGCAGTTATCCCTCACCGGCGGGCTTAGGGAGGAATCAGCCCCAGCATTTT	CASSYPSPAGLGRNQPQHF
TRBV12-3/TRBV12-4	TRBJ1-1	-	-	TGTGCCAGCAGCAATTCGGGGGGCACTGAAGCTTTCTTT	CASSNSGGTEAFF
TRBV7-3	TRBJ2-2	TRBD1	-	TGTGCCAGCAGCCGGACAGGGGGATATGCGGGCACCGGGGAGCTGTTTTTT	CASSRTGGYAGTGELFF
TRBV14	TRBJ1-6	-	-	TGTGCCAGCAGCCGTCGCAGCTCCTATAATTCACCCCTCCACTTT	CASSRRSSYNSPLHF
TRBV7-8	TRBJ1-1	-	-	TGTGCCAGCAGCACCTACGGGGATGACACTGAAGCTTTCTTT	CASSTYGDDTEAFF
TRBV5-1	TRBJ2-2	-	-	TGCGCCAGCAGCTTAAACGCGGGACTCACCCACACCGGGGAGCTGTTTTTT	CASSLNAGLTHTGELFF
TRBV9	TRBJ1-4	-	-	TGTGCCAGCAGCGTAGGGGGAGGGGTGATAACTGAAAAACTGTTTTTT	CASSVGGGVITEKLFF
TRBV7-8	TRBJ1-2	TRBD1	-	TGTGCCAGCAGCTCACTCCGGGACAGGGATGGTTACACCTTC	CASSSLRDRDGYTF
TRBV27	TRBJ1-2	-	-	TGTGCCAGCAGTCTTGGACAAGGCAACTATGGCTACACCTTC	CASSLGQGNYGYTF
TRBV5-1	TRBJ2-5	-	-	TGCGCCAGCAGCTCGGAGGCGGGAAGCCGAGAGACCCAGTACTTC	CASSSEAGSRETQYF
TRBV2	TRBJ1-1	-	-	TGTGCCAGCAGGACAACACCCATGAACACTGAAGCTTTCTTT	CASRTTPMNTEAFF
TRBV14	TRBJ1-2	-	-	TGTGCCAGCAGCCAAGAAAAGACAGGCTCTTACTATGGCTACACCTTC	CASSQEKTGSYYGYTF
TRBV6-5	TRBJ1-2	-	-	TGTGCCAGCAGTTCCAAACAAACGCGGGGCTACACCTTC	CASSSKQTRGYTF
TRBV4-1	TRBJ2-4	-	-	TGCGCCAGCAGCCAAGTTGGGGCACCAGCCAAAAACATTCAGTACTTC	CASSQVGAPAKNIQYF
TRBV19	TRBJ1-1	TRBD1	-	TGTGCCAGTAGTATCGCCGACAGGGGATTTAACACTGAAGCTTTCTTT	CASSIADRGFNTEAFF
TRBV5-1	TRBJ1-2	TRBD1	-	TGCGCCAGCAGCAGGGACAGGGTGGATGGCTACACCTTC	CASSRDRVDGYTF
TRBV11-2	TRBJ1-6	-	-	TGTGCCAGCAGCGACCCCCGGGGGGGGTCACCCCTCCACTTT	CASSDPRGGSPLHF
TRBV9	TRBJ2-2	-	-	TGTGCCAGCAGCTCCCGGGGGACCGGGGAGCTGTTTTTT	CASSSRGTGELFF
TRBV5-4	TRBJ2-1	TRBD1	-	TGTGCCAGCAGCTCCGGGACAGGGGGATACAATGAGCAGTTCTTC	CASSSGTGGYNEQFF
TRBV24-1	TRBJ2-2	-	-	TGTGCCACCAGTGAGAGGGGGAAGAACACCGGGGAGCTGTTTTTT	CATSERGKNTGELFF
TRBV19	TRBJ1-5	TRBD1	-	TGTGCCACCTGGGACAGGGGGCTCGGGCAGCCCCAGCATTTT	CATWDRGLGQPQHF
TRBV29-1	TRBJ2-7	TRBD1	-	TGCAGCGTTGAACAAGGGGGACAGACCTCCTACGAGCAGTACTTC	CSVEQGGQTSYEQYF
TRBV11-3	TRBJ2-1	-	-	TGTGCCAGCAGCTCCGGACAGTCCTCCTACAATGAGCAGTTCTTC	CASSSGQSSYNEQFF
TRBV19	TRBJ1-5	-	-	TGTGCCAGTAGTATCCGAGGAGCGGGGCAGCCCCAGCATTTT	CASSIRGAGQPQHF
TRBV9	TRBJ1-2	-	-	TGTGCCAGCAGGACGTTGGGGGCTTATGGCTACACCTTC	CASRTLGAYGYTF
TRBV7-2	TRBJ1-6	-	-	TGTGCCAGCAGCCCCCCCCCGACAGGAAGCTCCTATAATTCACCCCTCCACTTT	CASSPPPTGSSYNSPLHF
TRBV27	TRBJ1-5	-	few	TGTGCCAGCAGACTTACCCGTAATCAGCCCCAGCATTTT	CASRLTRNQPQHF
TRBV7-6	TRBJ1-1	-	-	TGTGCCAGCAGCTTGCAAGCAGGGACTGAAGCTTTCTTT	CASSLQAGTEAFF
TRBV7-2	TRBJ1-1	-	-	TGTGCCAGCAGCACGGACAGCCCGGTGACGACTGAAGCTTTCTTT	CASSTDSPVTTEAFF
TRBV24-1	TRBJ2-6	-	-	TGTGCCACCAGTGATACTAATTCTGGGGCCAACGTCCTGACTTTC	CATSDTNSGANVLTF
TRBV18	TRBJ2-6	-	-	TGTGCCAGCTCACCATGGGCCAGGCTCGACTCTGGGGCCAACGTCCTGACTTTC	CASSPWARLDSGANVLTF
TRBV4-1	TRBJ1-2	-	-	TGCGCCAGCAGCCAAATACTGGGGTACAGGCAAGCTAACTATGGCTACACCTTC	CASSQILGYRQANYGYTF
TRBV11-2	TRBJ2-3	TRBD2	-	TGTGCCAGCAGCTTATCTAGCGGACCCCAGTATTTT	CASSLSSGPQYF
TRBV6-2/TRBV6-3	TRBJ2-1	TRBD2	-	TGTGCCAGCAGTTCGACTAGCGGGAGCGCCTGGGGGGAGCAGTTCTTC	CASSSTSGSAWGEQFF
TRBV12-3/TRBV12-4	TRBJ2-1	TRBD2	-	TGTGCCACCCGGGTAGCGGGAGGCTTTGAGCAGTTCTTC	CATRVAGGFEQFF
TRBV12-3/TRBV12-4	TRBJ1-5	-	few	TGTGCCAGCAGCCGATCCAGTCAGCCCCAGCATTTT	CASSRSSQPQHF
TRBV11-2	TRBJ2-1	TRBD2	-	TGTGCCAGCAGCTTTTGGGGGGGATACTACAATGAGCAGTTCTTC	CASSFWGGYYNEQFF
TRBV11-3	TRBJ2-1	TRBD2	-	TGTGCCAGCAGCCAATGGACTAGCGGGAAATCCTACAATGAGCAGTTCTTC	CASSQWTSGKSYNEQFF
TRBV12-3/TRBV12-4	TRBJ1-2	-	-	TGTGCCAGCAGTTTGTGGCGGAACTATGGCTACACCTTC	CASSLWRNYGYTF
TRBV2	TRBJ2-3	-	-	TGTGCCAGCAATCCGGGGGGCACAGATACGCAGTATTTT	CASNPGGTDTQYF